Below are 32 T cell receptor beta chains sequenced from a single sample in a study of blood T cell repertoires in COVID-19. The data were produced by immunoSEQ multiplex PCR, yet TCRdb's version contains in-frame clones alone and is incomplete. The table has about 280,000 clones, roughly 85% seen once. The sequencing input was PBMCs or T cells enriched from blood (not recorded which). Receptors were obtained from a woman between 50 and 59 years old who had recovered from COVID-19.

The chain employs TRBV9 and TRBJ1-1; no reliable D call. The CDR3 covers 15 residues. CDR1 and CDR2 from the germline V gene are SGDLS and YYNGEE. V was pared by 0 bases and J by 4 bases, with 13 bases between. CDR3 coding DNA: TGTGCCAGCAGCGTAGCAGGTAACCGGGGCACTGAAGCTTTCTTT. The encoded protein is CASSVAGNRGTEAFF.

The chain combines TRBV2 with TRBJ1-5; 8 nucleotides match TRBD1. The ends lost 4 bases at V and 3 bases at J; junction bases unmatched: 2. The CDR3 runs to 14 residues. Germline lookup yields CDR1 SNHLY and CDR2 FYNNEI. CDR3 sequence reads: CASSAGGLNQPQHF. The CDR3 nucleotides read TGTGCCAGCAGTGCAGGGGGCCTCAATCAGCCCCAGCATTTT.

The chain couples TRBV6-1 to TRBJ1-4, with 7 bases matching TRBD1. The CDR3 contains 15 residues. Losses at the gene ends were 2 bases for V and 8 bases for J; bases not matched to a gene: 8. Germline V lookup: CDR1 MNHNS, CDR2 SASEGT. CDR3 in amino acids: CASSEQGGSREKLFF. In nucleotides, the CDR3 is TGTGCCAGCAGTGAACAGGGGGGCTCAAGGGAAAAACTGTTTTTT.

The chain uses TRBV30 and TRBJ1-6, with TRBD1 matching 7 bases. The V gene end was trimmed by 6 bases and the J gene end by 6 bases; junction bases not matched to a gene: 5. This CDR3 contains 13 residues. Germline V CDR1 and CDR2: GTSNPN, SVGIG (reference sequence). The CDR3 DNA reads TGTGCCTGTCGACAGGGATTTAATTCACCCCTCCACTTT. This encodes CACRQGFNSPLHF.

The V call is TRBV3-1 (or the pseudogene TRBV3-2), the J call TRBJ2-1; tentative D call: TRBD2 (5 bases). Germline V gene lookup returns CDR1 LGHDT and CDR2 YNNKEL (reference sequence). The CDR3 loop spans 12 amino acids. The V end lost 4 bases, the J end lost 13 bases, and 14 bases lay between the germline ends. The CDR3 DNA reads as TGTGCCAGCAGCCGAAGCGAGGGAGAACAGTTCTTC. Amino acid sequence: CASSRSEGEQFF.

This sequence joins TRBV7-2 and TRBJ1-2; tentatively, D is TRBD1 (6 bases). Germline CDR1 is SGHTA and CDR2 is FQGNSA. Trimming took 5 bases from V and 1 from J, leaving 17 bases between them. The CDR3 contains 16 residues. In nucleotides, the CDR3 is TGTGCCAGCAGCAGAGACCGGGGGGCGCTTAACTATGGCTACACCTTC. Encoded protein: CASSRDRGALNYGYTF.

This chain links TRBV2 with TRBJ1-5; D ambiguous. The CDR3 sequence is 13 residues long. V dropped 6 bases and J dropped 6 bases, with 12 bases sitting between them. Germline CDR1 reads SNHLY; CDR2 reads FYNNEI. The CDR3 DNA reads TGTGCCAGCAGCCCGGAGTCGGTTCAGCCCCAGCATTTT. The encoded protein is CASSPESVQPQHF.

CDR3 loop: CASSSEDRYTF. For the CDR3, the DNA is TGTGCCAGCAGTTCGGAGGATCGCTACACCTTC. The J gene is TRBJ1-2, the V gene TRBV12-3 or TRBV12-4; D not certain. The V and J ends lost 4 bases and 9 bases respectively, with 9 bases between them. The CDR3 sequence is 11 residues long.

The J gene is TRBJ2-1, the V gene TRBV5-1; 7 bases are shared with TRBD2. Per the germline V gene, CDR1 is SGHRS and CDR2 is YFSETQ. V trimming: 2 bases; J trimming: 5 bases; junction bases outside the gene matches: 10. The CDR3 is 16 amino acids. For the CDR3, the DNA is TGCGCCAGCAGCTTTGGAAGGGGCGGGAGCCACAATGAGCAGTTCTTC. Translated, it gives CASSFGRGGSHNEQFF.

The CDR3 DNA is TGTGCCAGCAGCGCGAGCGGGGGTAGCTATGGCTACACCTTC. This gives the protein CASSASGGSYGYTF. V is TRBV9 and J is TRBJ1-2; a possible D gene is TRBD1 (5 bases). The CDR3 runs to 14 residues. CDR1 is SGDLS, CDR2 YYNGEE, per germline. Trimming pared 3 bases from V and 4 bases from J, leaving 13 bases between.

The chain joins TRBV3-1 (or the pseudogene TRBV3-2) to TRBJ2-1, with 8 bases lining up with TRBD1. The V gene end was trimmed by 2 bases and the J gene end by 8 bases; junction bases not matched to a gene: 8. CDR3 size: 15 residues. Germline-derived CDR1 and CDR2 are LGHDT and YNNKEL (reference sequence). In nucleotides, the CDR3 is TGTGCCAGCAGCCAAACCCTTGGACAGGGTCATGAGCAGTTCTTC. This encodes CASSQTLGQGHEQFF.

This clone was picked up one time. This sequence joins TRBV2 and TRBJ1-5, with 9 bases identical to TRBD1. V trimming: 2 bases; J trimming: 5 bases; junction bases outside the gene matches: 1. The CDR3 is 14 residues long. The germline V gene encodes CDR1 SNHLY and CDR2 FYNNEI. As DNA, the CDR3 is TGTGCCAGCAGTGAAAGGACAGGGGATCAGCCCCAGCATTTT. It is translated as CASSERTGDQPQHF.

V gene TRBV3-1 (or the pseudogene TRBV3-2) combines with J gene TRBJ1-4; TRBD1 agrees at 9 bases. V was pared by 1 base and J by 7 bases, with 7 bases of the junction left unmatched. This CDR3 has 16 amino acids. CDR1 is LGHDT, CDR2 YNNKEL, per germline (reference sequence). In DNA form, the CDR3 reads TGTGCCAGCAGCCAAGGGGTAGGACAGGGGATTGAAAAACTGTTTTTT. It codes for CASSQGVGQGIEKLFF.

The rearrangement uses TRBV18 and TRBJ1-2; 8 nucleotides line up with TRBD1. Germline V lookup: CDR1 KGHSH, CDR2 LQKENI. The V segment lost 3 bases and the J segment 6 bases; nucleotides outside the gene matches: 3. The CDR3 has 13 residues. The DNA of the CDR3 is TGTGCCAGCTCACCGACAGGGGTTGATGGCTACACCTTC. It translates to CASSPTGVDGYTF. Filled out from reference TRBV18 and TRBJ1-2, the complete variable domain reads NAGVMQNPRHLVRRRGQEARLRCSPMKGHSHVYWYRQLPEEGLKFMVYLQKENIIDESGMPKERFSAEFPKEGPSILRIQQVVRGDSAAYFCASSPTGVDGYTFGSGTRLTVV.

The genes are TRBV24-1 and TRBJ2-5; the match to TRBD1 covers 8 bases. The V gene end was trimmed by 4 bases and the J gene end by 5 bases; junction bases not matched to a gene: 8. CDR3 size: 15 residues. Germline assignment: CDR1 KGHDR and CDR2 SFDVKD. The CDR3 DNA reads TGTGCCACCAGTGAAGGACAGGGACTTCGGGAGACCCAGTACTTC. Translation gives CATSEGQGLRETQYF.

The rearrangement uses TRBV7-7 and TRBJ1-1, with D unclear. There are 13 residues in the CDR3. Trimming took off 3 bases at V and 3 bases at J, with 8 bases between the two ends. In germline, CDR1 is SSHAT, CDR2 FNYEAQ (reference sequence). The CDR3 is CASSFNMYTEAFF. Here the CDR3 DNA reads TGTGCCAGCAGCTTTAATATGTACACTGAAGCTTTCTTT.

The V call is TRBV3-1 (or the pseudogene TRBV3-2), the J call TRBJ1-6; the match to TRBD1 covers 8 bases. V lost 3 bases to trimming and J lost 4 bases; unmatched junction nucleotides: 5. This CDR3 region has 16 residues. Germline values: CDR1 LGHDT, CDR2 YNNKEL (reference sequence). CDR3: CASSHGQGRYNSPLHF. The CDR3 nucleotides read TGTGCCAGCAGCCATGGACAGGGAAGGTATAATTCACCCCTCCACTTT.

The chain uses TRBV5-5 and TRBJ1-1, with D hard to call. V was shortened by 4 bases and J by 0 bases, with 10 bases between the two germline ends. Germline V gene lookup returns CDR1 SGHKS and CDR2 YYEKEE (reference sequence). The CDR3 runs 14 residues. The CDR3 reads CASSIRDMNTEAFF. The DNA of the CDR3 is TGTGCCAGCAGCATAAGAGACATGAACACTGAAGCTTTCTTT.

The chain's CDR3 is CASSPDLGAYEQYF. CDR3 DNA: TGTGCCAGCAGCCCAGACCTGGGAGCCTACGAGCAGTACTTC. This rearrangement joins TRBV3-1 (or the pseudogene TRBV3-2) to TRBJ2-7; D is possibly TRBD2 (5 bases). Germline loops: CDR1 LGHDT, CDR2 YNNKEL (reference sequence). The CDR3 totals 14 residues. Trimming removed 4 bases from V and 2 bases from J, with 12 bases in between.

This sequence joins TRBV7-9 and TRBJ1-1; TRBD1 might be the D (6 bases). This CDR3 is built from 18 residues. Trimming stripped 4 bases from V and 1 base from J, with 22 bases between. Germline loops: CDR1 SEHNR, CDR2 FQNEAQ (reference sequence). The CDR3 region has the DNA TGTGCCAGCAGCTACCCCCGGTTTGGACAGAGGACGAACACTGAAGCTTTCTTT. Translating gives CASSYPRFGQRTNTEAFF.

This sequence joins TRBV4-1 and TRBJ2-2, with unresolved D. Germline V gene lookup returns CDR1 MGHRA and CDR2 YSYEKL. The CDR3 totals 14 residues. The ends were cut back, 4 bases at V and 4 bases at J, with 10 bases in the middle. CDR3 coding DNA: TGCGCCAGCAGCCTCATGAGTGGCACCGGGGAGCTGTTTTTT. Protein product: CASSLMSGTGELFF.

CDR3 amino acids: CASSAHWNTEAFF. As DNA, the CDR3 is TGTGCCAGCAGCGCACATTGGAACACTGAAGCTTTCTTT. V is TRBV9 and J is TRBJ1-1; D gene uncertain. The germline V and J ends were trimmed by 3 bases and 1 base, with 7 bases remaining between them. The CDR3 loop spans 13 amino acids. Germline CDR1 SGDLS, CDR2 YYNGEE.

V gene TRBV21-1 combines with J gene TRBJ2-3; the tabulated D call, TRBD1, remains unverified against the DNA. TRBV21-1 is classified as a pseudogene. The length of the CDR3 is 14 residues. The CDR3 bases are TGTGCCAGCAGCAAGGAGGGGGCGGTAGATACGCAGTATTTT. It specifies CASSKEGAVDTQYF.

The V call is TRBV28, the J call TRBJ2-2; 7 nucleotides align to TRBD2. V was pared by 1 base and J by 5 bases, with 7 bases of the junction left unmatched. CDR1 is MDHEN, CDR2 SYDVKM, per germline. This CDR3 is built from 16 residues. Here the CDR3 DNA reads TGTGCCAGCAGTTTATCGGGGAGGGCCGGAACCGGGGAGCTGTTTTTT. It yields the protein CASSLSGRAGTGELFF. Together with reference TRBV28 and TRBJ2-2, the CDR3 gives the full variable domain: DVKVTQSSRYLVKRTGEKVFLECVQDMDHENMFWYRQDPGLGLRLIYFSYDVKMKEKGDIPEGYSVSREKKERFSLILESASTNQTSMYLCASSLSGRAGTGELFFGEGSRLTVL.

V gene TRBV7-8 combines with J gene TRBJ1-5; D unclear. The CDR3 has 15 residues. Germline-derived CDR1 and CDR2 are SGHVS and FQNEAQ. Trimming pared 1 base from V and 6 bases from J, leaving 13 bases between. CDR3 in DNA: TGTGCCAGCAGCTTAGAGCTTCTCGGTATTCAGCCCCAGCATTTT. It is translated as CASSLELLGIQPQHF.

V is TRBV6-2 or TRBV6-3 and J is TRBJ2-2; perhaps TRBD1 as D (6 bases). There are 15 residues in the CDR3. Trimming removed 5 bases from V and 1 base from J, with 11 bases in between. Germline V gene lookup returns CDR1 MNHEY and CDR2 SVGEGT. The CDR3 nucleotides are TGTGCCAGCAGTCGCTCGACAGGGAACACCGGGGAGCTGTTTTTT. Its translation: CASSRSTGNTGELFF.

CDR3 residues: CASSQLGGLAGVEQFF. The CDR3 DNA reads TGCGCCAGCAGCCAGTTGGGGGGCTTAGCGGGGGTTGAGCAGTTCTTC. The rearrangement uses TRBV4-3 and TRBJ2-1; 9 positions agree with TRBD2. The V gene's germline CDR1 is LGHNA and CDR2 YSLEER. The CDR3 spans 16 residues. V lost 3 bases, J lost 9 bases, and 12 bases stayed unmatched.

The chain has TRBV6-2 or TRBV6-3 and TRBJ2-2, with D possibly TRBD2 on 6 matching bases. V shed 4 bases and J shed 1 base, with 7 bases lying between them. Germline CDR1 and CDR2: MNHEY and SVGEGT. The CDR3 sequence is 14 residues long. Here the CDR3 DNA reads TGTGCCAGCAGTTTAGCGGTGAACACCGGGGAGCTGTTTTTT. Its protein is CASSLAVNTGELFF.

This chain connects TRBV15 to TRBJ1-2, with D unclear. Trimming took 5 bases from V and 7 from J, leaving 17 bases between them. CDR3 length: 14 residues. Germline values: CDR1 LNHNV, CDR2 YYDKDF (reference sequence). CDR3 sequence reads: CATSLGVEGGGYTF. Written as DNA, the CDR3 is TGTGCCACCAGCCTCGGGGTTGAGGGTGGTGGCTACACCTTC.

This clone was observed a handful of times. V usage is TRBV29-1 and J usage is TRBJ1-2; D remains unclear. Germline V gene sequence: CDR1 SQVTM, CDR2 ANQGSEA. The CDR3 covers 13 residues. The V end was cut by 3 bases, the J end by 2 bases, with 10 bases between. CDR3 residues: CSVEPGNNYGYTF. The CDR3 coding sequence is TGCAGCGTTGAGCCAGGAAACAACTATGGCTACACCTTC.

The gene calls are TRBV6-6 and TRBJ2-7; 10 bases align to TRBD2. V gave up 8 bases and J gave up 4 bases; unmatched junction bases: 11. This CDR3 region has 15 residues. Germline V gene lookup returns CDR1 MNHNY and CDR2 SVGAGI (reference sequence). CDR3 DNA sequence: TGTGCCAGCTCTAGGGGGGCTAGCGGGGGATACGAGCAGTACTTC. It encodes CASSRGASGGYEQYF.

This chain uses TRBV20-1 with TRBJ1-2, with D tentatively TRBD1 (6 bases). From germline, CDR1 is DFQATT and CDR2 SNEGSKA (reference sequence). The CDR3 contains 10 residues. Trimming removed 5 bases from V and 8 bases from J, with 9 bases in between. The CDR3 region is CSAGQFGYTF. Written as DNA, the CDR3 is TGCAGTGCTGGACAGTTCGGCTACACCTTC.